The 29 T cell receptor beta chains below come from one sample, sequenced in a study of blood T cell repertoires in COVID-19. TCRdb keeps only in-frame clones here, not all; method: immunoSEQ multiplex PCR. The sample lists about 60,000 clones; roughly 80% were seen once. Sample: peripheral blood. The receptors originated from a human donor in a cohort sampled during active COVID-19.

The gene calls are TRBV5-1 and TRBJ1-6; TRBD1 might be the D (6 bases). V lost 5 bases and J lost 8, with 17 bases in between. The CDR3 sequence is 15 residues long. CDR1 SGHRS and CDR2 YFSETQ come from the germline V gene. CDR3 region: CASSLTGQWDSPLHF. The DNA of the CDR3 is TGCGCCAGCAGTTTAACAGGGCAGTGGGATTCACCCCTCCACTTT. Full variable domain (missing parts from reference TRBV5-1 and TRBJ1-6): KAGVTQTPRYLIKTRGQQVTLSCSPISGHRSVSWYQQTPGQGLQFLFEYFSETQRNKGNFPGRFSGRQFSNSRSEMNVSTLELGDSALYLCASSLTGQWDSPLHFGNGTRLTVT.

The rearrangement joins TRBV7-9 to TRBJ1-1; TRBD1 agrees at 7 bases. This CDR3 is built from 14 residues. Germline V gene data show CDR1 as SEHNR and CDR2 as FQNEAQ (reference sequence). The J segment lost 3 bases and the V segment lost 5 bases, leaving 6 bases of the junction unmatched. As DNA, the CDR3 is TGTGCCAGCAGCCGACGAGGGGGCGACACTGAAGCTTTCTTT. It is translated as CASSRRGGDTEAFF.

This clone appeared a few times. This chain links TRBV6-1 with TRBJ2-2; the match to TRBD1 covers 7 bases. CDR1 is MNHNS and CDR2 is SASEGT in the germline V gene. This CDR3 region has 14 residues. With 2 bases clipped from V and 3 bases from J, the junction kept 0 bases outside the gene matches. The CDR3 DNA is TGTGCCAGCAGTGAACAGGGGGACACCGGGGAGCTGTTTTTT. Translated: CASSEQGDTGELFF.

This chain uses TRBV4-2 with TRBJ1-3, with 9 bases matching TRBD1. V shed 4 bases and J 5 bases; nucleotides not matched to a gene: 9. The germline V gene has CDR1 LGHNA and CDR2 YNFKEQ. The CDR3 consists of 16 residues. The CDR3 region has the DNA TGTGCCAGCAGCCCGGGGACAGGGCGAGAGAGAAACACCATATATTTT. Its translation: CASSPGTGRERNTIYF.

The rearrangement links TRBV6-2 or TRBV6-3 to TRBJ2-1; 9 positions agree with TRBD2. The germline V gene has CDR1 MNHEY and CDR2 SVGEGT. This CDR3 has 15 residues. The ends lost 2 bases at V and 5 bases at J; junction bases unmatched: 4. CDR3 DNA sequence: TGTGCCAGCAGTTACGGCGGGAGGGCCGACAATGAGCAGTTCTTC. Protein sequence: CASSYGGRADNEQFF.

The J gene is TRBJ1-1, the V gene TRBV5-1; unclear D gene. The length of the CDR3 is 15 residues. Trimming pared 1 base from V and 4 bases from J, leaving 14 bases between. Germline-derived CDR1 and CDR2 are SGHRS and YFSETQ. The CDR3 DNA reads as TGCGCCAGCAGCTTGTCTGGGCCTCCAATCACTGAAGCTTTCTTT. Its translation: CASSLSGPPITEAFF.

The table lists this clone with a few counts. The chain links TRBV6-5 to TRBJ2-6; D might be TRBD1 (7 bases). Germline CDR1 MNHEY, CDR2 SVGAGI. Trimming took 6 bases from V and 1 from J, leaving 10 bases between them. The CDR3 is 15 residues long. The CDR3 DNA reads as TGTGCCAGCAGGGCAGGGGGGTCTGGGGCCAACGTCCTGACTTTC. The encoded protein is CASRAGGSGANVLTF.

The CDR3 loop is CASSLRGMNTEAFF. DNA for the CDR3: TGTGCCAGCAGCTTGCGGGGGATGAACACTGAAGCTTTCTTT. V and J are TRBV5-6 and TRBJ1-1; D perhaps matches TRBD1 (5 bases). Trimming removed 1 base from V and 0 bases from J, with 7 bases in between. Germline values: CDR1 SGHDT, CDR2 YYEEEE. The CDR3 has 14 residues.

This clone has more than one count but fewer than ten. The chain links TRBV6-5 to TRBJ2-7; TRBD2 matches at 8 bases. The CDR3 runs to 15 residues. Unmatched junction bases numbered 9, after V lost 5 bases and J lost 3 bases. Germline CDR1 reads MNHEY; CDR2 reads SVGAGI. CDR3 sequence (DNA): TGTGCCAGCAGTCCATCGACTAGCGACTTCTACGAGCAGTACTTC. It yields the protein CASSPSTSDFYEQYF.

The chain couples TRBV19 to TRBJ1-2; 9 bases are a match to TRBD1. This CDR3 has 17 residues. V dropped 5 bases and J dropped 4; count of bases not matched to a gene: 14. CDR1 and CDR2 from the germline V gene are LNHDA and SQIVND (reference sequence). CDR3 sequence (DNA): TGTGCCAGTAGTGCTATCCGGGACAGGGCTGTTTCCTATGGCTACACCTTC. Its translation is CASSAIRDRAVSYGYTF.

This chain uses TRBV4-1 with TRBJ2-7; 9 bases fit TRBD2. This CDR3 contains 15 residues. The J segment lost 4 bases and the V segment lost 0 bases, leaving 4 bases of the junction unmatched. Germline assignment: CDR1 MGHRA and CDR2 YSYEKL. CDR3 sequence reads: CASSQEREGRYEQYF. CDR3 in DNA: TGCGCCAGCAGCCAAGAGCGGGAGGGCAGGTACGAGCAGTACTTC.

This rearrangement joins TRBV19 to TRBJ1-5; 7 nucleotides align to TRBD1. This CDR3 contains 18 residues. After removal of 0 bases from V and 5 bases from J, the junction contained 13 bases not matched to a gene. In germline, CDR1 is LNHDA, CDR2 SQIVND (reference sequence). The CDR3 DNA reads as TGTGCCAGTAGTATAGATCTTAGGAGACAGGGTAAGCATCAGCCCCAGCATTTT. Its protein product is CASSIDLRRQGKHQPQHF.

The chain combines TRBV30 with TRBJ1-6, with TRBD1 matching over 8 bases. The CDR3 runs 15 residues. Germline CDR1 GTSNPN, CDR2 SVGIG (reference sequence). The V segment lost 2 bases and the J segment 5 bases; nucleotides outside the gene matches: 5. The CDR3 region has the DNA TGTGCCTGGAGTACCGGACAGGGAAATAATTCACCCCTCCACTTT. It specifies CAWSTGQGNNSPLHF.

This clone has a handful of counts. V and J are TRBV19 and TRBJ2-7; 11 bases line up with TRBD2. Trimming at V came to 3 bases and at J to 4 bases, leaving 5 bases not matched to a gene. Germline V gene lookup returns CDR1 LNHDA and CDR2 SQIVND (reference sequence). The CDR3 loop spans 15 amino acids. CDR3 DNA: TGTGCCAGTAGTATGAGGACTAGCGGGTCATACGAGCAGTACTTC. Its translation is CASSMRTSGSYEQYF.

About this clone: The germline gene is not matched at one end of the junction; a read error may be the cause. The rearrangement uses TRBV24-1 and TRBJ2-7, with D uncertain. Germline lookup yields CDR1 KGHDR and CDR2 SFDVKD. This CDR3 has 12 residues. The CDR3 sequence: CATSDLSSEQYF. CDR3 DNA: TGTGCCACCAGTGATTTGTCCTCCGAGCAGTACTTC.

This clone showed up just a few times. The V and J genes are TRBV6-5 and TRBJ2-4; a weak D match, TRBD1 (7 bases). Trimming removed 4 bases from V and 0 bases from J, with 13 bases in between. Germline V lookup: CDR1 MNHEY, CDR2 SVGAGI. This CDR3 has 16 residues. Here the CDR3 reads CASSLQGRLAKNIQYF. DNA for the CDR3: TGTGCCAGCAGTTTACAGGGGAGGCTAGCCAAAAACATTCAGTACTTC.

This clone has only one observation. The CDR3 protein is CASSQDLETGNGYTF. DNA of the CDR3: TGTGCCAGCAGCCAAGATTTGGAAACAGGGAATGGCTACACCTTC. V and J are TRBV4-2 and TRBJ1-2; TRBD1 is a possible D gene (6 bases). V lost 0 bases, J lost 6 bases, and 14 bases lay in between. Germline CDR1 reads LGHNA; CDR2 reads YNFKEQ. This CDR3 is built from 15 residues.

Sample share makes this clone medium-sized (0.01 to 0.1%). The chain combines TRBV28 with TRBJ1-1; TRBD1 matches 7 bases. The CDR3 totals 14 residues. Per germline, CDR1 MDHEN and CDR2 SYDVKM. J lost 7 bases, V lost 3 bases, and 8 bases had no gene match. DNA for the CDR3: TGTGCCAGCAGTTTTCTGAGGGGGCGTCATGAAGCTTTCTTT. It encodes CASSFLRGRHEAFF.

This chain joins TRBV5-1 and TRBJ1-4, with D perhaps TRBD1 (5 bases). This CDR3 is built from 13 residues. Germline-derived CDR1 and CDR2 are SGHRS and YFSETQ. Trimming stripped 2 bases from V and 7 bases from J, with 9 bases between. The CDR3 spells CASSFQGSEKLFF. CDR3 in DNA: TGCGCCAGCAGCTTCCAGGGCAGTGAAAAACTGTTTTTT.

This clone has a handful of counts. The chain links TRBV7-9 to TRBJ1-5; D ambiguous. Germline V gene data show CDR1 as SEHNR and CDR2 as FQNEAQ (reference sequence). This CDR3 region has 14 residues. V was pared by 5 bases and J by 0 bases, with 8 bases between. The CDR3 loop is CASSPTDSNQPQHF. The CDR3 nucleotides are TGTGCCAGCAGCCCTACAGATAGCAATCAGCCCCAGCATTTT.

The V and J genes are TRBV6-1 and TRBJ2-4; 7 bases match TRBD1. Unmatched junction bases numbered 7, after V lost 4 bases and J lost 1 base. Germline V gene sequence: CDR1 MNHNS, CDR2 SASEGT. The CDR3 runs to 16 residues. The CDR3 is CASSGKTGTAKNIQYF. The CDR3 bases are TGTGCCAGCAGTGGCAAGACAGGGACGGCCAAAAACATTCAGTACTTC.

This clone was seen just once. The chain joins TRBV11-2 to TRBJ2-7; D possibly corresponds to TRBD2 (6 bases). The V end was cut by 5 bases, the J end by 4 bases, with 12 bases between. In germline, CDR1 is SGHAT, CDR2 FQNNGV. The CDR3 length is 13 residues. CDR3 coding DNA: TGTGCCAGCAGCCGGACTACAGGTTACGAGCAGTACTTC. Translation gives CASSRTTGYEQYF.

The V call is TRBV7-2, the J call TRBJ1-3, with unresolved D. CDR1 is SGHTA, CDR2 FQGNSA, per germline. The V end lost 1 base, the J end lost 4 bases, and 5 bases lay between the germline ends. This CDR3 spans 13 amino acids. Written as DNA, the CDR3 is TGTGCCAGCAGCTTAGTCGAGGGAAACACCATATATTTT. It codes for CASSLVEGNTIYF. Supplemented by reference TRBV7-2 and TRBJ1-3, the full variable domain reads GAGVSQSPSNKVTEKGKDVELRCDPISGHTALYWYRQSLGQGLEFLIYFQGNSAPDKSGLPSDRFSAERTGGSVSTLTIQRTQQEDSAVYLCASSLVEGNTIYFGEGSWLTVV.

Only a few counts were recorded for this clone. The chain carries TRBV29-1 and TRBJ2-2; 8 bases align to TRBD1. There are 12 residues in the CDR3. CDR1 is SQVTM and CDR2 is ANQGSEA in the germline V gene. V gave up 6 bases and J gave up 7 bases; unmatched junction bases: 4. In DNA, the CDR3 is TGCAGCGTCGACAGGGGCGGCGGGGAGCTGTTTTTT. This translates into CSVDRGGGELFF.

V usage is TRBV24-1 and J usage is TRBJ1-2; a possible D gene is TRBD1 (6 bases). Germline V CDR1 and CDR2: KGHDR, SFDVKD. CDR3 length equals 15 residues. Trimming shortened V by 3 bases and J by 4 bases, and 14 bases separated the two germline ends. The CDR3 nucleotides read TGTGCCACCAGTGATCAGGGGAGAGGGATCTATGGCTACACCTTC. Its protein is CATSDQGRGIYGYTF.

This rearrangement joins TRBV19 to TRBJ1-5; tentatively, D is TRBD1 (6 bases). With 0 bases removed from V and 4 bases from J, the gap between germline ends came to 13 bases. Germline V gene sequence: CDR1 LNHDA, CDR2 SQIVND (reference sequence). The CDR3 consists of 16 residues. In DNA form, the CDR3 reads TGTGCCAGTAGTATAGATCTAGGGGGAAGGAATCAGCCCCAGCATTTT. It encodes CASSIDLGGRNQPQHF.

This clone has only one observation. V gene TRBV27 combines with J gene TRBJ1-4; D might be TRBD1 (6 bases). Germline loops: CDR1 MNHEY, CDR2 SMNVEV (reference sequence). V was pared by 7 bases and J by 8 bases, with 20 bases between. The CDR3 has 15 residues. In DNA, the CDR3 is TGTGCCAGCACAAAATCCAGGGAGACAGGCGAAAAACTGTTTTTT. Encoded protein: CASTKSRETGEKLFF.

This chain links TRBV19 with TRBJ1-1; 8 bases are shared with TRBD1. Germline CDR1 is LNHDA and CDR2 is SQIVND (reference sequence). The CDR3 length is 17 residues. The V segment lost 5 bases and the J segment 0 bases; nucleotides outside the gene matches: 11. The CDR3 reads CASSPHRQGYMNTEAFF. The CDR3 region has the DNA TGTGCCAGTAGTCCCCACAGACAGGGGTATATGAACACTGAAGCTTTCTTT.

Regarding this clone: Other DNA sequences of this sample code for an identical CDR3. This rearrangement joins TRBV5-4 to TRBJ1-2; TRBD1 aligns across 8 bases. V lost 4 bases to trimming and J lost 4 bases; unmatched junction nucleotides: 12. From germline, CDR1 is SGHNT and CDR2 YYREEE (reference sequence). The CDR3 runs to 16 residues. DNA of the CDR3: TGTGCCAGCAGCACCCGGCAGGGGGCGCCGGGCTATGGCTACACCTTC. Its protein product is CASSTRQGAPGYGYTF.